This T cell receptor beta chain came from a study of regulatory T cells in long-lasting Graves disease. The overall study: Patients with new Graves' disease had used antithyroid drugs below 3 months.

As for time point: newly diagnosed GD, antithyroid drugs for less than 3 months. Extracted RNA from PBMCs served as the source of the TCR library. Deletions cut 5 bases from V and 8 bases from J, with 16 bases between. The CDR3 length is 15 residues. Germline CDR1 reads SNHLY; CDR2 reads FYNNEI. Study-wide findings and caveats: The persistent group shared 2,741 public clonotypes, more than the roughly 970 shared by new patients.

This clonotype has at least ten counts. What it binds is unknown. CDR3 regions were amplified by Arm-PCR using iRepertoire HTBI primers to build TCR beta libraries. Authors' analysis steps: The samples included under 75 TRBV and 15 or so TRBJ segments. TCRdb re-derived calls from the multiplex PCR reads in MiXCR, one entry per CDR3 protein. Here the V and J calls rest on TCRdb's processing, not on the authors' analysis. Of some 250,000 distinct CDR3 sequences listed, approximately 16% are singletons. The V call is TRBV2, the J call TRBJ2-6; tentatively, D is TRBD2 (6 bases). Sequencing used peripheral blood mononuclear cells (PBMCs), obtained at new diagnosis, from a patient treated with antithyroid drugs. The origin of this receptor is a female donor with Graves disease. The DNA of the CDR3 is TGTGCCAGCAGTTATGACAGTGGAGGGTCCAACGTCCTGACTTTC. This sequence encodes CASSYDSGGSNVLTF.